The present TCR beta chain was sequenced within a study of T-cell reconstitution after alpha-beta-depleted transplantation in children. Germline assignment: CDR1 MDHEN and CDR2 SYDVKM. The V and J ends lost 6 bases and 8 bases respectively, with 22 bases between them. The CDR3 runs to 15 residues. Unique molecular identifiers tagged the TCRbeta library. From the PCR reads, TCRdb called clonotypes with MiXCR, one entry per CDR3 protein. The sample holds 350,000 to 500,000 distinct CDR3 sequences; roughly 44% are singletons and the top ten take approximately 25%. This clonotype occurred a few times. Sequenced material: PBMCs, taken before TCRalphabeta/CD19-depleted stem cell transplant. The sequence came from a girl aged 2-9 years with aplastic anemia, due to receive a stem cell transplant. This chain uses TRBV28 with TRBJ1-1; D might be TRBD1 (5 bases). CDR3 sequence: CASSYLLRGGVEAFF. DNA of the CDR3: TGTGCCAGCAGCTACCTCCTTCGCGGGGGGGTAGAAGCTTTCTTT.